The entry that follows covers one T cell receptor beta chain sequence. What it binds is not known. Per the germline V gene, CDR1 is SGHAT and CDR2 is FQNNGV. This CDR3 is 16 amino acids long. The V segment lost 1 base and the J segment 1 base; nucleotides outside the gene matches: 7. TCRdb passed the 5' RACE reads through MiXCR, listing each CDR3 protein once. The sample carries 300,000 to 350,000 distinct CDR3 sequences, roughly 15% recorded once. The data derive from a study of T-cell memory formation after mild COVID-19. As for the study in general: Clustering of TCRs was largely donor specific. Study results and caveats: Proof of SARS-CoV-2 specificity was absent for the second-wave clones that crested on day 37. Pre-infection memory carried some responding clones, suggesting that cross-reactive memory joined. Clones contracting across day 15 to 85 had a balanced CD4/CD8 profile; later expanding clones leaned CD4+.

This chain links TRBV11-2 with TRBJ2-7; 7 bases fit TRBD2. This TCR derives from a man aged 18 to 30 who had mild COVID-19 (a few samples of this study predate the infection). Cell type and time point are not known. The sequenced sample consisted of PBMCs or a T cell subset sorted from them (not recorded which). DNA for the CDR3: TGTGCCAGCAGCTTAGGTCTTAGCGGGTGGTCCTACGAGCAGTACTTC. It codes for CASSLGLSGWSYEQYF. The whole variable domain, filled in from reference TRBV11-2 and TRBJ2-7, reads EAGVAQSPRYKIIEKRQSVAFWCNPISGHATLYWYQQILGQGPKLLIQFQNNGVVDDSQLPKDRFSAERLKGVDSTLKIQPAKLEDSAVYLCASSLGLSGWSYEQYFGPGTRLTVT.